This T cell receptor (beta chain) was captured by sequencing in a study of shared clonotypes between healthy human individuals. The germline V and J ends were trimmed by 7 bases and 1 base, with 14 bases remaining between them. The CDR3 covers 14 residues. CDR1 and CDR2 (germline): SGHRS, YFSETQ. Sorted-subset replicate PCR reactions were performed with approximately 0.2 ug DNA, corresponding to tens of thousands of T cell genomes. Here immunoSEQ multiplex PCR was the method, and the copy in TCRdb shows in-frame clones only, minus some. Counted here are roughly 2 million clones, approximately 95% occurring once; the ten biggest clones make up about 0.13%.

This sequence originates from a man aged 18 to 30 in good health. The gene calls are TRBV5-1 and TRBJ1-1, with D perhaps TRBD1 (5 bases). Sequencing was done on a sample of naive CD4+ T cells sorted from blood. Described subset: CD45RA+ positively selected. Here the CDR3 reads CASQVSGANTEAFF. CDR3 nucleotides: TGCGCCAGCCAAGTATCCGGGGCGAACACTGAAGCTTTCTTT. Full variable domain (outside the CDR3, taken from reference TRBV5-1 and TRBJ1-1): KAGVTQTPRYLIKTRGQQVTLSCSPISGHRSVSWYQQTPGQGLQFLFEYFSETQRNKGNFPGRFSGRQFSNSRSEMNVSTLELGDSALYLCASQVSGANTEAFFGQGTRLTVV.